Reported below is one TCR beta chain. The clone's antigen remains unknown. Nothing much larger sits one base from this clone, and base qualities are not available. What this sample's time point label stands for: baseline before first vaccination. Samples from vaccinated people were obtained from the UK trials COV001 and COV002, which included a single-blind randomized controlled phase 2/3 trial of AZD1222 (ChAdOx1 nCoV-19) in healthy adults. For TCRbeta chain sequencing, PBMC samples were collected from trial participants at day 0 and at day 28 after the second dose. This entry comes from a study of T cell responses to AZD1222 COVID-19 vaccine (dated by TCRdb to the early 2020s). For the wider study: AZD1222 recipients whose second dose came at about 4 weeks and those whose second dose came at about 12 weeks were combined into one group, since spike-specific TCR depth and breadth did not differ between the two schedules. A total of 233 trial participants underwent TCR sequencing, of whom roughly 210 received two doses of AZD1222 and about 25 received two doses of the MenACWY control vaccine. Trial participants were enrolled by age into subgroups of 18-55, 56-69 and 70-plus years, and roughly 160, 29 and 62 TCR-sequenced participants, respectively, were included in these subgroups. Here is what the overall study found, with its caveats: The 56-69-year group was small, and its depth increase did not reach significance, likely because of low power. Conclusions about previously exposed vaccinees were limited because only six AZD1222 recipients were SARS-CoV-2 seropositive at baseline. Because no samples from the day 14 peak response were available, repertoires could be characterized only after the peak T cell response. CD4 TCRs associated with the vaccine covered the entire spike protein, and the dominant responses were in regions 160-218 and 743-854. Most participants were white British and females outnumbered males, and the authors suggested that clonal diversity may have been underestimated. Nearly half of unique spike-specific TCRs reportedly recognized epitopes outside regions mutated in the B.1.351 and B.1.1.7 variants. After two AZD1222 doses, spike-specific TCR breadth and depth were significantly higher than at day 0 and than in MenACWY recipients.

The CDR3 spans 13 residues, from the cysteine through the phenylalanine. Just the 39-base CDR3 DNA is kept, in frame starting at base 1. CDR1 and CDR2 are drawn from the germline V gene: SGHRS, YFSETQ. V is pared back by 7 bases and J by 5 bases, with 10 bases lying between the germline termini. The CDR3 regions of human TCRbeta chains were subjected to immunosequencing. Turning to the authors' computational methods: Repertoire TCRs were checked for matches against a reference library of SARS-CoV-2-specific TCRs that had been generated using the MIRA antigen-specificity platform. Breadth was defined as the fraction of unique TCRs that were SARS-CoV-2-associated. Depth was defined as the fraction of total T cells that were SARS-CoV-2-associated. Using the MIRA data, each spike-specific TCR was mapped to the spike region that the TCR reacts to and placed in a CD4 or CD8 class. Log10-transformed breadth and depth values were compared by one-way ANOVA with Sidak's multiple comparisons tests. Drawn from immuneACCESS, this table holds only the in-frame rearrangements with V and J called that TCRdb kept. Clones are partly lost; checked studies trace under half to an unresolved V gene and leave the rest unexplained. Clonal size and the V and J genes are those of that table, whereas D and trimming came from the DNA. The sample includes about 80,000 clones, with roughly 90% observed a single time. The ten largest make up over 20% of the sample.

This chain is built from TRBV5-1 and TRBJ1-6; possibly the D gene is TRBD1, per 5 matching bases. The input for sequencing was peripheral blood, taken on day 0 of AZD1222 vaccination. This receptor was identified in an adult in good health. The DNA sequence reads TGCGCCAGCTCGGGGCAGGATAATTCACCCCTCCACTTT. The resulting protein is CASSGQDNSPLHF.